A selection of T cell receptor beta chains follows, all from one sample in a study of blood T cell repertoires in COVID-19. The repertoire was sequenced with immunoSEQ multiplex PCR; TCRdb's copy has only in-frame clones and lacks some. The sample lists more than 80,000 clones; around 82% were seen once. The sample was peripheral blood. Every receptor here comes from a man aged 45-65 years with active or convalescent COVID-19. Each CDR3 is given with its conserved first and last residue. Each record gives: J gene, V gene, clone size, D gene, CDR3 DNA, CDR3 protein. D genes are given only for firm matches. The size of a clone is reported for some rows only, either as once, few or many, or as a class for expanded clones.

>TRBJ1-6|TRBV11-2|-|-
TGTGCCAGCAGCTTAGATTTGTGGAGGAGCTCCTATAATTCACCCCTCCACTTT
CASSLDLWRSSYNSPLHF
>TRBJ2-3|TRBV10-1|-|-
TGCGCCAGCAGTAAAGGGTGGGGGGTGCCCACAGATACGCAGTATTTT
CASSKGWGVPTDTQYF
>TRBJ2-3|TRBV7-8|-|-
TGTGCCAGCAGCTTATCGGATACGCAGTATTTT
CASSLSDTQYF
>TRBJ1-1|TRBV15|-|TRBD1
TGTGCCACCAGCAGCCAGACAGGGTGGGGCACTGAAGCTTTCTTT
CATSSQTGWGTEAFF
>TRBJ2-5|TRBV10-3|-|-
TGTGCCATCAGTGAGTCGACGGGTGAAGAGACCCAGTACTTC
CAISESTGEETQYF
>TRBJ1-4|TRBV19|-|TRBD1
TGTGCCAGTAGCCTTCAGGGGGCACGTGAAAAACTGTTTTTT
CASSLQGAREKLFF
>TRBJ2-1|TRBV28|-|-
TGTGCCAGCAGTTTACCGCCAGGGAGGACTCGGCAGTTCTTC
CASSLPPGRTRQFF
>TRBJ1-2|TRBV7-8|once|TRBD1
TGTGCCAGCAGCTTATCTCCCCCCGACAGGGGCTATGGCTACACCTTC
CASSLSPPDRGYGYTF
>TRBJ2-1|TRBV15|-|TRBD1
TGTGCCACCAGCAGCCGGGACAGGGGATACAATGAGCAGTTCTTC
CATSSRDRGYNEQFF
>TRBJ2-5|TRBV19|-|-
TGTGCCAGTAGTATTACGCCCCGGGAGACCCAGTACTTC
CASSITPRETQYF
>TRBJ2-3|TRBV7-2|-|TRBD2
TGTGCCAGCAGCTTAGGAGCGGGGGGAACTACAGATACGCAGTATTTT
CASSLGAGGTTDTQYF
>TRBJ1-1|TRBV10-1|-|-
TGCGCCAGCTCCCCCCGGAGAGGGAACACTGAAGCTTTCTTT
CASSPRRGNTEAFF
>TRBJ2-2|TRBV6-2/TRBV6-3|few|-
TGTGCCAGCAGTTCCCCGACAGGTTCCGGGGAGCTGTTTTTT
CASSSPTGSGELFF
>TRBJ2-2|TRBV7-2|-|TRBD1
TGTGCCAGCAGCTTGGGACAGGGGGCTACCGGGGAGCTGTTTTTT
CASSLGQGATGELFF
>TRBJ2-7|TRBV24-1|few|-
TGTGCCACCAGCGTATTCACAGGGATATCCTACGAGCAGTACTTC
CATSVFTGISYEQYF
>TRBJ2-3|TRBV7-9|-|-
TGTGCCAGCAGCTTCGCGGGTAGCACAGATACGCAGTATTTT
CASSFAGSTDTQYF
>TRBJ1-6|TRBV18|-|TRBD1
TGTGCCAGCTCATCGGGACAGGGAAATTCACCCCTCCACTTT
CASSSGQGNSPLHF
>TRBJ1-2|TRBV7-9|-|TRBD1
TGTGCCAGCAGCTTTACCCGGGACAGAGATTTCTATGGCTACACCTTC
CASSFTRDRDFYGYTF
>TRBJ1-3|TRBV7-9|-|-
TGTGCCAGCAGCCTACTTGCGGACTCTGGAAACACCATATATTTT
CASSLLADSGNTIYF
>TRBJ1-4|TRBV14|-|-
TGTGCCAGCAGCCGACAGGAGAATGAAAAACTGTTTTTT
CASSRQENEKLFF
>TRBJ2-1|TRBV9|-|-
TGTGCCAGCAGCGTAGATGGGGCTGGTTACAATGAGCAGTTCTTC
CASSVDGAGYNEQFF
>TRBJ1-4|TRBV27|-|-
TGTGCCAGCAGTCCCAGGCCGACAGGTTTTAATGAAAAACTGTTTTTT
CASSPRPTGFNEKLFF
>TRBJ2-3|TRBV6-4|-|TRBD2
TGTGCCAGCGGAGAGGGACTAGCCTCAGATACGCAGTATTTT
CASGEGLASDTQYF
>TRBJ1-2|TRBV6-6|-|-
TGTGCCAGCACTAGTAGGACTAACGGGGACTATGGCTACACCTTC
CASTSRTNGDYGYTF
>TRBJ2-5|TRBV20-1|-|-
TGCAGTGCCAGACGTGAGACCCAGTACTTC
CSARRETQYF
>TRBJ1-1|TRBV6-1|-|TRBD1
TGTGCCAGCAGTGAAGCGAGGGACAGACAAGCTTTCTTT
CASSEARDRQAFF
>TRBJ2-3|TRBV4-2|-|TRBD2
TGTGCCAGCAGCCCGCAGCGGGGGGCTTCATTCACAGATACGCAGTATTTT
CASSPQRGASFTDTQYF
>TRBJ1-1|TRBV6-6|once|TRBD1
TGTGCCAGCAGCCCCAGGGACAGAAACACTGAAGCTTTCTTT
CASSPRDRNTEAFF
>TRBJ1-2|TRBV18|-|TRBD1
TGTGCCAGCTCCCTGCGGACAGGGGGATCAAAGAATGGCTACACCTTC
CASSLRTGGSKNGYTF
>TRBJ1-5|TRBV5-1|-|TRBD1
TGCGCCAGCAGCTTGTGGACAGGGAGCAATCAGCCCCAGCATTTT
CASSLWTGSNQPQHF
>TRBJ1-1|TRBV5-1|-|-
TGCGCCAGCAGCCTGTACGGGGTCACTGAAGCTTTCTTT
CASSLYGVTEAFF
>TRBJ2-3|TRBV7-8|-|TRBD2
TGTGCCAGAGCCGGGAGGATGGAGGGCACAGATACGCAGTATTTT
CARAGRMEGTDTQYF
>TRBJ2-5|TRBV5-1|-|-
TGCGCCAGCAGCCGGTCAGGAGGACAAGAGACCCAGTACTTC
CASSRSGGQETQYF
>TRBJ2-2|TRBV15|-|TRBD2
TGTGCCACCAGCAGAGATTGGGGACTAGCGGCGGGGGAGCTGTTTTTT
CATSRDWGLAAGELFF
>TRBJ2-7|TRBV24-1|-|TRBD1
TGTGCCACCAGTGATTCAGGACAGGGGGTACCCCTCGAGCAGTACTTC
CATSDSGQGVPLEQYF
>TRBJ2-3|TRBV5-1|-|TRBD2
TGCGCCAGCAGCCAAGGGACTATCACTAGCACAGATACGCAGTATTTT
CASSQGTITSTDTQYF
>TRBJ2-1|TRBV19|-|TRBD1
TGTGCCAGTAGCACCCCGCGCCGGACAGGGGGCTACAATGAGCAGTTCTTC
CASSTPRRTGGYNEQFF
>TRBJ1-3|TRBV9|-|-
TGTGCCAGCAGCGTAGCTTCGGGGGGGAGAAACACCATATATTTT
CASSVASGGRNTIYF
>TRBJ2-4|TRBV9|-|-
TGTGCCAGCAGCCGGAGCAGGGAACAAAACATTCAGTACTTC
CASSRSREQNIQYF
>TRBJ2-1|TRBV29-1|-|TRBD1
TGCAGCGTGAAGGACAGGATGTACAATGAGCAGTTCTTC
CSVKDRMYNEQFF
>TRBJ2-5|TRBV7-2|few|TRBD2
TGTGCCAGCAGCCCTCTAGCGGGGCGGGGAGAGACCCAGTACTTC
CASSPLAGRGETQYF